This T cell receptor (beta chain) was recovered during a study of blood T cell repertoires in COVID-19 (dated by TCRdb to about 2020). In the study overall: Collaborator samples came from the United States, Italy and Spain and covered acute and convalescent phases of COVID-19. The material from the prospective study consisted of cDNA or gDNA derived from T cells, B-cell-depleted T cells, or PBMCs. The dataset comprised deeply sampled blood TCRbeta repertoires from subjects exposed to, actively infected with, or recovered from COVID-19. The repertoires were made available in a free public database intended to serve as a resource for research on the immune response to SARS-CoV-2. The samples were drawn from two sources: the first 160 participants of the ongoing ImmuneRACE study, and 1,254 subjects contributed by 6 global collaborators. Nearly every sample came with metadata listing a de-identified subject ID, COVID-19 status, age in years and sex. Where HLA class I and class II types were available, the types were taken from metadata supplied by the sample provider, not from assay-based typing.

As encoded in the germline V gene, CDR1 is MDHEN while CDR2 is SYDVKM. The CDR3 measures 14 amino acids from cysteine to phenylalanine. Only the CDR3 portion is preserved as DNA: 42 bases, with reading frame beginning at the first base. V is cut by 7 bases and J by 5 bases, and the space between the germline ends is 14 bases. TCRbeta CDR3 regions were amplified from genomic DNA using the immunoSEQ Assay, a bias-controlled multiplex PCR. The authors' analysis ran thus. Within the assay, amplification of reference gene primers was used to estimate how many nucleated cells each sample contained. To quantify the absolute abundance of each unique TCRbeta CDR3 rearrangement, sequence reads were collapsed and filtered. Productive Simpson clonality was computed per sample as the square root of Simpson's diversity index over productive rearrangements. Imported from immuneACCESS, the table was reduced by TCRdb to in-frame sequences with V and J called. These copies leave out some clones; in studies compared against another copy, an unresolved V gene accounts for under half, and the cause of the remainder is not known. V and J calls and clone size are given by that table; D and trimming were obtained from the DNA. In all, the sample holds 430,000 or so clones, and around nine tenths of those were seen once. 1.2% to 1.5% of the sample is held by the ten biggest clonotypes.

Study-wide findings and limitations: How much clinical and demographic metadata was included differed by source and by participant, and the metadata was provided uncurated.

Participants in the prospective study were aged roughly 18 to 100 years, lived in more than 20 United States geographic areas, and enrolled through a virtual design. Cohort assignment in the prospective study relied on participant-reported clinical history from a screening survey and a study questionnaire. Exposed participants had been in contact, within 2 weeks of entering the study, with a person who had a PCR-confirmed or clinician-diagnosed case of COVID-19. Mobile phlebotomists in the prospective study collected whole blood, serum and a nasopharyngeal or oropharyngeal swab from every participant. Participants in the prospective study had the option to provide additional blood draws and questionnaires over a roughly 2-month period. Before DNA extraction, blood samples from the prospective study were shipped at room temperature or frozen. As regards this clone: What antigen it recognizes has not been identified. No base-level quality is on record; no much larger clone is a single base apart.

The rearranged segments are TRBV28 and TRBJ2-2; the D gene is perhaps TRBD1, on 5 matching bases. This TCR was sampled from a woman aged 18-30 years who had been exposed to COVID-19. The specimen was PBMCs or T cells enriched from blood (not recorded which). The CDR3 has the sequence CASIGGAITGELFF. At the DNA level, the sequence is TGTGCCAGCATTGGTGGGGCTATAACCGGGGAGCTGTTTTTT.